This TCR beta chain was sequenced for a study of regulatory T cells in long-lasting Graves disease. For the study at large: For under 3 months, newly diagnosed Graves' patients had been taking antithyroid drugs.

CDR1 is MNHNS, CDR2 SASEGT, per germline. The CDR3 spans 15 residues. The V gene lost 5 bases and the J gene lost 1 base, with 13 bases spanning the gap. The sample's time point: newly diagnosed GD, antithyroid drugs for less than 3 months. PBMC RNA served as the TCR library source. Ten or more counts support this clonotype. According to the study, TCR beta libraries were built with iRepertoire HTBI primers and CDR3-region Arm-PCR. MiXCR, run by TCRdb on the multiplex PCR reads, gives a single entry per CDR3 protein. The sample has 520,000 or so distinct CDR3 sequences, more than 10% seen once; the top ten hold roughly 9.3%. This same sample was also taken into another study, of T cells in Graves' hyperthyroidism and ophthalmopathy. That study reports: TCR CDR3 regions were first amplified by RT-PCR with HTBI primers.

The starting material was peripheral blood mononuclear cells (PBMCs), obtained at new diagnosis, from a patient treated with antithyroid drugs. The sequence was obtained from a woman aged 25 to 39 with Graves disease. The chain joins TRBV6-1 to TRBJ2-3, with D uncertain. CDR3: CASSFVVGGTDTQYF. The CDR3 coding sequence is TGTGCCAGCAGTTTCGTGGTGGGTGGCACAGATACGCAGTATTTT.